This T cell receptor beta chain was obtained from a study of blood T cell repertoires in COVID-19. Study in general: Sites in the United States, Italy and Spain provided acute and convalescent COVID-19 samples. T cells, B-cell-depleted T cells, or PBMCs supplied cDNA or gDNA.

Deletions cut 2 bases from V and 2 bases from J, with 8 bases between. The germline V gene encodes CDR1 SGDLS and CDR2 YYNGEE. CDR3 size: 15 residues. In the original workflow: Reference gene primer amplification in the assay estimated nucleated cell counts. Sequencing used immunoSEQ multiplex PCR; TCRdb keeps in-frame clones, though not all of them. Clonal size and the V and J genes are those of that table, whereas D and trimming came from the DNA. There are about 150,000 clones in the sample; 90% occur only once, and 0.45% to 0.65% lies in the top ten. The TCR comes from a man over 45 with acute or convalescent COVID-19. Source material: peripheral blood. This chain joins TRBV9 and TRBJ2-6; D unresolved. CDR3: CASSVRSAGANVLTF. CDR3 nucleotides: TGTGCCAGCAGCGTGAGGTCGGCTGGGGCCAACGTCCTGACTTTC.